This entry concerns a single T cell receptor (beta chain). These data come from a study of blood T cell repertoires in COVID-19. Background on the study: The United States, Italy and Spain provided the acute and convalescent COVID-19 samples. PBMCs, B-cell-depleted T cells, or T cells were the source of the cDNA or gDNA that made up the material.

V was cut by 4 bases and J by 6 bases, with 13 bases left in between. The CDR3 consists of 14 residues. The germline V gene has CDR1 LGHDT and CDR2 YNNKEL (reference sequence). As originally analysed: Using reference gene primer amplification, nucleated cell counts were estimated. The repertoire was sequenced with immunoSEQ multiplex PCR; TCRdb's copy has only in-frame clones and lacks some. The DNA was the basis for D and trimming; V, J and clone size are from that table. The sample records approximately 250,000 clones, roughly 89% being singletons. The TCR was taken from a woman in her forties who had recovered from COVID-19. V is TRBV3-1 (or the pseudogene TRBV3-2) and J is TRBJ1-5, with a tentative D call TRBD1 (6 bases). The sequencing sample was made of peripheral blood. CDR3 amino acids: CASSLRGVSQPQHF. The CDR3 DNA is TGTGCCAGCAGCCTCAGGGGTGTAAGTCAGCCCCAGCATTTT.